This T cell receptor beta chain was recorded in a study of cytomegalovirus exposure and HLA in healthy donors. Per germline, CDR1 MDHEN and CDR2 SYDVKM. The CDR3 loop spans 14 amino acids. With 3 bases clipped from V and 5 bases from J, the junction kept 4 bases outside the gene matches. As for this clone: Its antigen is currently unknown.

PCR employed 60 Vbeta and 13 Jbeta primers. Data came from immunoSEQ multiplex PCR; TCRdb stores just in-frame clones and leaves some out. Of about 84,000 clones listed, roughly 64% are singletons. Study-wide findings and caveats: Among the CMV-associated chains, three were confirmed in vitro as specific for CMV antigens.

Input material: PBMCs. The V gene is TRBV28, the J gene TRBJ1-2; 9 nucleotides match TRBD1. The TCR comes from a woman in her thirties or forties in good health and CMV-seropositive. The CDR3 is CASSFGGTGYGYTF. The CDR3 bases are TGTGCCAGCAGTTTTGGGGGGACAGGGTATGGCTACACCTTC.